This entry is about one T cell receptor beta chain. This clonotype has ten or more counts. The target of this receptor is not known. Base-call qualities are not available, and no considerably larger clone is one nucleotide away. The sample originates from a study of T cell repertoires in cytomegalovirus infection (dated by TCRdb to about 2019). Looking at the study overall: Because public TCR beta signatures pointed to carriage of CMV infection together with the matching HLA type, the HLA type of each donor mattered for the analysis.

The sequencing machine was an Illumina HiSeq 1500. TCRdb itself trimmed the public reads at Q25 with fastp, ran MiXCR and retained productive beta chains. Each entry is one CDR3 protein sequence, shown with its most common DNA and genes. This sample lists around 100,000 distinct CDR3 sequences; less than 25% were detected once. The ten largest make up roughly two fifths of the sample. The germline V end is reduced by 8 bases and the J end by 6 bases; junction bases left unmatched: 13. The germline V gene encodes CDR1 MNHEY and CDR2 SVGEGT. Its CDR3 holds 15 amino acids, cysteine through phenylalanine. Kept here is only the CDR3 DNA, which spans 45 bases and is read in frame from base 1. Broader findings and caveats from the paper: Carriers of CMV infection plus the relevant HLA type were discriminated by the cumulative frequency of public TCR beta family members in the study cohort and in an independent roughly 400-donor cohort. The ex vivo response was dominated by HLA-C-restricted CMV-specific TCR beta clonotypes, which also provided the single most frequent clonotype in two of eight donors.

The chain is assembled from TRBV6-2 or TRBV6-3 and TRBJ2-7, with 10 bases aligning to TRBD2. The clonotype originates from a human donor in good health (CMV status not recorded). Some clones in this sample may be carry-over from other donors' samples. The specimen was CD8+ T cells from PBMCs. This receptor carries the CDR3 CASSVLAGEIGEQYF. The DNA sequence is as follows: TGTGCCAGCTCCGTGCTAGCGGGAGAAATCGGCGAGCAGTACTTC.